Below, 31 T cell receptor beta chains from the same sample are listed, as sequenced in a study of Graves' ophthalmopathy and Graves' hyperthyroidism. Amplifying from RNA transcripts, the study obtained TCR beta CDR3 regions. HTBI primers were used in a first-round RT-PCR, which preceded a second-round multiplex PCR. TCRdb reprocessed the multiplex PCR reads with MiXCR, giving one entry per CDR3 protein. The repertoire holds more than 1,000,000 distinct CDR3 sequences, with about two fifths as singletons. What was sequenced was peripheral blood or thyroid tissue (not recorded which). These TCRs come from an adult man with Graves' hyperthyroidism.

Remarks on this clonotype: At one boundary the junction diverges from the germline segment, which might be a read error. CDR3 residues: CSARDLGGPTYEHYF. CDR3 nucleotide sequence: TGCAGTGCTAGAGATCTTGGGGGGCCAACCTACGAGCACTACTTC. The chain is built from TRBV20-1 and TRBJ2-7, with D possibly called TRBD1 or TRBD2 (6 bases each). Germline V gene sequence: CDR1 DFQATT, CDR2 SNEGSKA (reference sequence). The CDR3 totals 15 residues.

The chain uses TRBV7-2 and TRBJ2-7; 10 nucleotides match TRBD2. The J segment lost 5 bases and the V segment lost 6 bases, leaving 10 bases of the junction unmatched. Germline CDR1 reads SGHTA; CDR2 reads FQGNSA. The CDR3 totals 15 residues. The CDR3 DNA follows: TGTGCCAGCAGAATAGCGGGAGGAGAGGGCCACGAGCAGTACTTC. As protein: CASRIAGGEGHEQYF.

This clonotype was observed a few times. This chain connects TRBV19 to TRBJ1-2; D not certain. Germline assignment: CDR1 LNHDA and CDR2 SQIVND (reference sequence). Deletions cut 7 bases from V and 2 bases from J, with 11 bases between. The CDR3 is 13 residues long. The CDR3 DNA is TGTGCCAGTAATTTCGGAGAGAACTATGGCTACACCTTC. It codes for CASNFGENYGYTF.

This clonotype was detected many times. The V call is TRBV7-3, the J call TRBJ2-5, with D possibly TRBD2 on 6 matching bases. The V end was cut by 5 bases, the J end by 2 bases, with 15 bases between. Germline V gene lookup returns CDR1 SGHTA and CDR2 FQGTGA. The CDR3 contains 15 residues. CDR3: CASSGSLARQETQYF. The CDR3 nucleotides read TGTGCCAGCAGCGGCTCCCTAGCGCGACAAGAGACCCAGTACTTC.

This clonotype was seen ten or more times. The rearrangement uses TRBV10-3 and TRBJ2-7; 8 bases line up with TRBD2. There are 13 residues in the CDR3. CDR1 is ENHRY, CDR2 SYGVKD, per germline. V shed 8 bases and J 3 bases; nucleotides not matched to a gene: 6. The CDR3 sequence: CAIGLAKIYEQYF. CDR3 bases: TGTGCCATCGGACTAGCAAAGATCTACGAGCAGTACTTC.

This rearrangement joins TRBV11-2 to TRBJ1-3; no definite D call. Germline-derived CDR1 and CDR2 are SGHAT and FQNNGV. Trimming cost V 6 bases and J 4 bases, with 22 bases left between them. The CDR3 has 17 amino acids. CDR3 in amino acids: CASRLSGPGFGGNTIYF. CDR3 DNA: TGTGCCAGCAGATTATCCGGTCCGGGGTTCGGGGGAAACACCATATATTTT.

This clonotype was seen ten or more times. The chain carries TRBV9 and TRBJ1-1; D is possibly TRBD1 (5 bases). The CDR3 is 13 amino acids. Trimming left V 3 bases short and J 7 bases short, with 13 bases between. Germline V gives CDR1 SGDLS, CDR2 YYNGEE. The CDR3 spells CASSADSDFEAFF. The CDR3 DNA reads TGTGCCAGCAGCGCAGACAGTGATTTTGAAGCTTTCTTT.

V usage is TRBV27 and J usage is TRBJ1-1; D gene ambiguous. The CDR3 length is 13 residues. CDR1 is MNHEY and CDR2 is SMNVEV in the germline V gene (reference sequence). Trimming cost V 7 bases and J 0 bases, with 9 bases left between them. CDR3 amino acids: CASTLSLNTEAFF. DNA for the CDR3: TGTGCCAGCACCTTGTCCCTGAACACTGAAGCTTTCTTT.

In regard to this clonotype: A much larger clone is a single base away; this may be a read error. CDR3: CAISPELRPEAFF. The CDR3 DNA follows: TGTGCCATCAGTCCGGAACTGAGACCTGAAGCTTTCTTT. The chain uses TRBV10-3 and TRBJ1-1; no definite D call. CDR1 is ENHRY, CDR2 SYGVKD, per germline. The germline V and J ends were trimmed by 5 bases and 6 bases, with 13 bases remaining between them. CDR3 length: 13 residues.

This clonotype was detected many times. This chain joins TRBV24-1 and TRBJ2-7; no clear D. Germline lookup yields CDR1 KGHDR and CDR2 SFDVKD. The CDR3 loop spans 17 amino acids. The germline V and J ends were trimmed by 5 bases and 3 bases, with 22 bases remaining between them. The CDR3 nucleotides read TGTGCCACCAGTGTCTTGGCGACCCCCCCCCAACTCTACGAGCAGTACTTC. Translated, it gives CATSVLATPPQLYEQYF.

In regard to this clonotype: At one end, the junction sequence differs from germline, possibly due to a read error. The CDR3 loop is CTSNWTARNSPLHF. CDR3 coding DNA: TGTACCAGCAACTGGACAGCCCGTAATTCACCCCTCCACTTT. This chain links TRBV7-8 with TRBJ1-6, with D possibly TRBD1 on 6 matching bases. Germline values: CDR1 SGHVS, CDR2 FQNEAQ. There are 14 residues in the CDR3.

This clonotype was observed many times. The V and J genes are TRBV6-5 and TRBJ2-5; D is unclear. The CDR3 runs to 15 residues. V was shortened by 0 bases and J by 3 bases, with 11 bases between the two germline ends. In germline, CDR1 is MNHEY, CDR2 SVGAGI. The DNA of the CDR3 is TGTGCCAGCAGTTACTCGACGGGTGGCAAAGAGACCCAGTACTTC. It specifies CASSYSTGGKETQYF.

The chain uses TRBV30 and TRBJ1-5; no clear D. V lost 1 base and J lost 8, with 9 bases in between. CDR1 is GTSNPN and CDR2 is SVGIG in the germline V gene (reference sequence). The CDR3 has 12 amino acids. This CDR3 is CAWSARGKPQHF. The CDR3 nucleotides read TGTGCCTGGAGTGCACGAGGGAAGCCCCAGCATTTT.

This clonotype was picked up many times. This chain connects TRBV10-2 to TRBJ1-1, with D uncertain. CDR1 is WSHSY, CDR2 SAAADI, per germline. The CDR3 consists of 13 residues. The ends were cut back, 6 bases at V and 1 base at J, with 9 bases in the middle. CDR3 nucleotides: TGCGCCAGCAGGAGATGGGAGAACACTGAAGCTTTCTTT. Residues: CASRRWENTEAFF.

This clonotype occurred a few times. The chain combines TRBV12-3 or TRBV12-4 with TRBJ2-2; TRBD1 matches 9 bases. With V trimmed by 5 bases and J by 7 bases, 5 bases remained unmatched. The CDR3 is 14 residues long. The CDR3 DNA follows: TGTGCCAGCAGTACAGGGGGCCGCGGCGGGGAGCTGTTTTTT. This translates into CASSTGGRGGELFF.

This clonotype was picked up many times. The V call is TRBV20-1, the J call TRBJ1-1, with D unclear. The V end was cut by 1 base, the J end by 1 base, with 7 bases between. The germline CDR1 and CDR2 sequences are DFQATT and SNEGSKA (reference sequence). This CDR3 has 13 amino acids. The CDR3 loop is CSARGLTNTEAFF. CDR3 in DNA: TGCAGTGCTAGAGGACTAACGAACACTGAAGCTTTCTTT.

The chain carries TRBV7-3 and TRBJ2-2, with 9 bases matching TRBD2. Trimming cost V 5 bases and J 6 bases; bases outside gene matches: 10. There are 16 residues in the CDR3. Germline V CDR1 and CDR2: SGHTA, FQGTGA. CDR3 protein: CASSRNPSGTPGELFF. Here the CDR3 DNA reads TGTGCCAGCAGCCGAAACCCTAGCGGGACCCCCGGGGAGCTGTTTTTT.

The chain employs TRBV24-1 and TRBJ2-7; TRBD2 matches 8 bases. V lost 7 bases to trimming and J lost 7 bases; unmatched junction nucleotides: 8. Per germline, CDR1 KGHDR and CDR2 SFDVKD. The CDR3 covers 13 residues. CDR3 DNA sequence: TGTGCCACCAGCAGCAATAGCGGGGATGAGCAGTACTTC. Translating it yields CATSSNSGDEQYF.

The rearrangement uses TRBV7-8 and TRBJ1-5; a weak D match, TRBD1 (6 bases). Per germline, CDR1 SGHVS and CDR2 FQNEAQ. Trimming removed 5 bases at V and 14 bases at J, with 19 bases between. CDR3 size: 13 residues. The CDR3 loop is CASSEGTRDNEHF. CDR3 coding DNA: TGTGCCAGCAGCGAGGGGACACGGGACAATGAGCATTTT.

This clonotype has ten or more counts. The rearrangement joins TRBV5-5 to TRBJ1-1; perhaps TRBD1 as D (5 bases). Germline V gene lookup returns CDR1 SGHKS and CDR2 YYEKEE (reference sequence). This CDR3 is built from 12 residues. Trimming stripped 7 bases from V and 4 bases from J, with 11 bases between. CDR3 DNA: TGTGCCAGCGGGTCCGGGGGCACTGAAGCTTTCTTT. It translates to CASGSGGTEAFF. The complete variable domain, with remaining parts taken from reference TRBV5-5 and TRBJ1-1, reads DAGVTQSPTHLIKTRGQQVTLRCSPISGHKSVSWYQQVLGQGPQFIFQYYEKEERGRGNFPDRFSARQFPNYSSELNVNALLLGDSALYLCASGSGGTEAFFGQGTRLTVV.

The sample holds a few counts of this clonotype. The J gene is TRBJ2-7, the V gene TRBV20-1; 7 bases align to TRBD1. The CDR3 runs 14 residues. The germline V gene encodes CDR1 DFQATT and CDR2 SNEGSKA (reference sequence). The ends lost 4 bases at V and 2 bases at J; junction bases unmatched: 8. The CDR3 nucleotides read TGCAGTGCTAACAGACGGGACAGTGCCTACGAGCAGTACTTC. As protein: CSANRRDSAYEQYF.

J is TRBJ1-2 and V is TRBV29-1; D is possibly TRBD1 (6 bases). With 3 bases removed from V and 6 bases from J, the gap between germline ends came to 17 bases. Germline lookup yields CDR1 SQVTM and CDR2 ANQGSEA. This CDR3 is built from 14 residues. CDR3 sequence (DNA): TGCAGCGTTGATGGGGACACGGGCTTCCATGGCTACACCTTC. This translates into CSVDGDTGFHGYTF.

This clonotype came up many times. This chain connects TRBV11-2 to TRBJ1-2; D call uncertain. The CDR3 loop spans 14 amino acids. V lost 0 bases and J 5 bases, leaving 10 bases between the germline ends. CDR1 is SGHAT and CDR2 is FQNNGV in the germline V gene. CDR3 in amino acids: CASSLEASVYGYTF. The DNA of the CDR3 is TGTGCCAGCAGCTTAGAAGCGTCAGTTTATGGCTACACCTTC.

This clonotype was picked up many times. The chain carries TRBV9 and TRBJ2-2, with TRBD2 matching over 11 bases. V lost 4 bases and J lost 4; bases outside the gene matches: 3. CDR1 and CDR2 from the germline V gene are SGDLS and YYNGEE. The CDR3 totals 15 residues. The CDR3 sequence: CASSLAGGTTGELFF. The CDR3 coding sequence is TGTGCCAGCAGCTTAGCGGGAGGGACCACCGGGGAGCTGTTTTTT.

This clonotype was seen at least ten times. The chain is built from TRBV2 and TRBJ1-5; tentatively, D is TRBD1 (5 bases). The V gene's germline CDR1 is SNHLY and CDR2 FYNNEI. CDR3 size: 15 residues. The V end lost 3 bases, the J end lost 0 bases, and 9 bases lay between the germline ends. CDR3 amino acids: CASSEGGYSNQPQHF. In DNA form, the CDR3 reads TGTGCCAGCAGTGAGGGGGGGTATAGCAATCAGCCCCAGCATTTT.

The gene calls are TRBV29-1 and TRBJ2-7; 11 positions match TRBD2. This CDR3 spans 13 amino acids. Germline V gene lookup returns CDR1 SQVTM and CDR2 ANQGSEA. V was pared by 6 bases and J by 4 bases, with 5 bases of the junction left unmatched. The CDR3 DNA sequence: TGCAGCGTGTCGGGACTAGCGGAGTACGAGCAGTACTTC. Amino acid sequence: CSVSGLAEYEQYF.

This clonotype has just a few counts. The chain recombines TRBV5-1 with TRBJ2-7; 14 bases are shared with TRBD2. CDR3 length equals 18 residues. Germline V gene lookup returns CDR1 SGHRS and CDR2 YFSETQ. Losses at the gene ends were 5 bases for V and 4 bases for J; bases not matched to a gene: 14. The CDR3 nucleotides are TGCGCCAGCAGAATAAGGACTAGCGGGAGGCCCGGGGAATACGAGCAGTACTTC. Its protein product is CASRIRTSGRPGEYEQYF.

A word on this clonotype: This may stem from a read error, because a much larger clone lies one nucleotide away. The conserved phenylalanine or tryptophan is not found at the CDR3 terminus, so this likely reflects a read error. This rearrangement joins TRBV7-2 to TRBJ1-2, with D possibly matching TRBD1 (6 bases). V lost 3 bases and J lost 7, with 15 bases in between. CDR3 length: 14 residues. Germline CDR1 and CDR2: SGHTA and FQGNSA. CDR3 in amino acids: CASSFITGMGGYTS. The CDR3 DNA reads TGTGCCAGCAGCTTCATTACAGGGATGGGTGGCTACACCTCC.

This clonotype was seen at least ten times. The genes are TRBV7-8 and TRBJ1-1, with unresolved D. This CDR3 spans 12 amino acids. V was clipped by 5 bases and J by 3 bases, with 7 bases between them. From germline, CDR1 is SGHVS and CDR2 FQNEAQ. DNA for the CDR3: TGTGCCAGCAGCCCCATCGACACTGAAGCTTTCTTT. Protein: CASSPIDTEAFF.

This clonotype was seen ten or more times. V is TRBV24-1 and J is TRBJ1-1, with no clear D. The germline CDR1 and CDR2 sequences are KGHDR and SFDVKD. CDR3 length equals 14 residues. With 4 bases removed from V and 1 base from J, the gap between germline ends came to 9 bases. The CDR3 sequence: CATSDSDKNTEAFF. DNA of the CDR3: TGTGCCACCAGTGACTCAGACAAGAACACTGAAGCTTTCTTT.

This clonotype was detected many times. The chain couples TRBV25-1 to TRBJ2-7; D is ambiguous. The germline V gene has CDR1 MGHDK and CDR2 SYGVNS. The CDR3 runs to 14 residues. Trimming took off 1 base at V and 6 bases at J, with 13 bases between the two ends. CDR3 in amino acids: CASSEWGGAGEQYF. The CDR3 DNA sequence: TGTGCCAGCAGTGAATGGGGTGGAGCTGGCGAGCAGTACTTC.